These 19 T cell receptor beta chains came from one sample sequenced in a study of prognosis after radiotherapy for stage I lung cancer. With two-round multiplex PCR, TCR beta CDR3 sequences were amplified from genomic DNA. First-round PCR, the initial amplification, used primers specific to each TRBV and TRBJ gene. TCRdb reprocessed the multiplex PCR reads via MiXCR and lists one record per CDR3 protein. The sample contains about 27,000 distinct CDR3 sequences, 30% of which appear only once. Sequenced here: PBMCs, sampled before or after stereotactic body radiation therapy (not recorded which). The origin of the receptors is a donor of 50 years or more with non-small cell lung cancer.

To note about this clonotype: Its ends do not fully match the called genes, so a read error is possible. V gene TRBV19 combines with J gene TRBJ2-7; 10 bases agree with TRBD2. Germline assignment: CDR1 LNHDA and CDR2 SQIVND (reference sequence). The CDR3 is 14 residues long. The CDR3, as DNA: TGTTCCAGTAGTCTAGCGGGAGTGTCCTACGATCAGTACTTC. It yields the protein CSSSLAGVSYDQYF.

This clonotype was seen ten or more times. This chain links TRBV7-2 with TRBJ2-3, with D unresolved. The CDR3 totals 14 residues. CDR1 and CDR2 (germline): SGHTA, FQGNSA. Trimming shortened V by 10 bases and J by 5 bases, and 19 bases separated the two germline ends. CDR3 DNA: TGTGCCACCTCCCCGCCTAACCGGAAAGATACGCAGTATTTT. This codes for CATSPPNRKDTQYF.

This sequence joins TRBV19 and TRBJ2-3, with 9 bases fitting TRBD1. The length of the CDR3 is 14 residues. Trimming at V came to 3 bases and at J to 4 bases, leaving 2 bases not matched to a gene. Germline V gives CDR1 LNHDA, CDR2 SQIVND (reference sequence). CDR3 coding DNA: TGTGCCAGTAGTATGGGACAGGGCCCAGATACGCAGTATTTT. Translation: CASSMGQGPDTQYF.

DNA for the CDR3: TGCAGTGCTAGAGAGGGGACTAGCGGGATACTAAGCACAGATACGCAGTATTTT. Protein product: CSAREGTSGILSTDTQYF. The V and J genes are TRBV20-1 and TRBJ2-3; 13 bases align to TRBD2. V trimming: 0 bases; J trimming: 0 bases; junction bases outside the gene matches: 6. The CDR3 consists of 18 residues. Germline assignment: CDR1 DFQATT and CDR2 SNEGSKA (reference sequence).

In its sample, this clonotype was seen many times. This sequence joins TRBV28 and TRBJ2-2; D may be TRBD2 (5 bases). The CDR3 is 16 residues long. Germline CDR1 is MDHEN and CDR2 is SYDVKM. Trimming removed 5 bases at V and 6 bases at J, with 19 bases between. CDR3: CASSRQPRGWAGELFF. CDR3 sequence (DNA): TGTGCCAGCAGTCGTCAACCCAGAGGGTGGGCCGGGGAGCTGTTTTTT.

The CDR3 nucleotides are TGTGCCAGCGTTGGGGGACTAGCGGGAGACCCCTCCTACAATGAGCAGTTCTTC. It codes for CASVGGLAGDPSYNEQFF. This chain links TRBV6-1 with TRBJ2-1; 14 bases agree with TRBD2. Trimming took 8 bases from V and 0 from J; bases not matched to a gene: 9. Germline V gene lookup returns CDR1 MNHNS and CDR2 SASEGT. This CDR3 has 18 residues.

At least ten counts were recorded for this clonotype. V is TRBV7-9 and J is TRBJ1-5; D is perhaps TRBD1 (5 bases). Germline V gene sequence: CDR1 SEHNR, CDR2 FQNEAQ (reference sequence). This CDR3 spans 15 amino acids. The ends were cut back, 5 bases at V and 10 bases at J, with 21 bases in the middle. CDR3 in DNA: TGTGCCAGCAGCCGAGCGGGGGGAGATCTATTACCCCAGCATTTT. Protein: CASSRAGGDLLPQHF.

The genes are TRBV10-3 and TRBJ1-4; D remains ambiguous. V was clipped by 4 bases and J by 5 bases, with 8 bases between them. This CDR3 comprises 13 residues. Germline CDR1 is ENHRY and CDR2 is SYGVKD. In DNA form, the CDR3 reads TGTGCCATCAGTGCCCGAGAAAATGAAAAACTGTTTTTT. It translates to CAISARENEKLFF.

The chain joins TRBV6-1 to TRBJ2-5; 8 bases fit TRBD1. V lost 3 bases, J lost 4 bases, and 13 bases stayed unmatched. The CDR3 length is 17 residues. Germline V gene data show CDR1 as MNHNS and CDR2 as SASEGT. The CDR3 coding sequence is TGTGCCAGCAGTGATTACGCAGGGGGCGGTAGAGGAGAGACCCAGTACTTC. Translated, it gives CASSDYAGGGRGETQYF.

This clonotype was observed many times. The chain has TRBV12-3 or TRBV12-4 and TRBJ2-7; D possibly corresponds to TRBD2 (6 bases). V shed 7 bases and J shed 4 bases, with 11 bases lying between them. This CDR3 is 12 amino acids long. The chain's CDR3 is CASTRSGYEQYF. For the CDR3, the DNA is TGTGCCAGCACTCGAAGCGGGTACGAGCAGTACTTC.

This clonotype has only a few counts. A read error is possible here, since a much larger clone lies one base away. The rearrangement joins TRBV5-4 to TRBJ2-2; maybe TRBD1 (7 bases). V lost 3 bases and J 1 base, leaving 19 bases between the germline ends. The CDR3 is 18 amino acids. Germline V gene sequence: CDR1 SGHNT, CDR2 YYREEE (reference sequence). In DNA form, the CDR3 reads TGTGCCAGCAGCTCGCAGATACACAGGGGAGGGAACACCGGGGAGCTGTTTTTT. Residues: CASSSQIHRGGNTGELFF.

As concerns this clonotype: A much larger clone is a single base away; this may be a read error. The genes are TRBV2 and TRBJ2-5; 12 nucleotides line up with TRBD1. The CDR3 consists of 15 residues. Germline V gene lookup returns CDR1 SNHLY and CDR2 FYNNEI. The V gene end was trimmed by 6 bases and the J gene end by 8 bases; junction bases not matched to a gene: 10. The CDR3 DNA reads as TGTGCCAGCAGGAGGGACAGGGGGCCATCGGACACCCAGTACTTC. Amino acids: CASRRDRGPSDTQYF. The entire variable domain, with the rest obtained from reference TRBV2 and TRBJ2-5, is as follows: EPEVTQTPSHQVTQMGQEVILRCVPISNHLYFYWYRQILGQKVEFLVSFYNNEISEKSEIFDDQFSVERPDGSNFTLKIRSTKLEDSAMYFCASRRDRGPSDTQYFGPGTRLLVL.

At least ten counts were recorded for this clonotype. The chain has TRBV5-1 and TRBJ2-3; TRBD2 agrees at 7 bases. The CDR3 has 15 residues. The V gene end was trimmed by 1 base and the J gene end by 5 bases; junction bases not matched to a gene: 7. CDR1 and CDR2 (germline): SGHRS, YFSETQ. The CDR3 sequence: CASSLLGRALDTQYF. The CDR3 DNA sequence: TGCGCCAGCAGCTTGTTGGGGAGGGCCTTAGATACGCAGTATTTT. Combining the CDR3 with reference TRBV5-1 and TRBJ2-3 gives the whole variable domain KAGVTQTPRYLIKTRGQQVTLSCSPISGHRSVSWYQQTPGQGLQFLFEYFSETQRNKGNFPGRFSGRQFSNSRSEMNVSTLELGDSALYLCASSLLGRALDTQYFGPGTRLTVL.

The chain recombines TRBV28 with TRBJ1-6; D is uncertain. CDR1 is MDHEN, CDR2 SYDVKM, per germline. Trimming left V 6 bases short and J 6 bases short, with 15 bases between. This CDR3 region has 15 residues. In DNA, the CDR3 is TGTGCCAGCAGCCTCGGGAGGAGCCTTAATTCACCCCTCCACTTT. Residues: CASSLGRSLNSPLHF.

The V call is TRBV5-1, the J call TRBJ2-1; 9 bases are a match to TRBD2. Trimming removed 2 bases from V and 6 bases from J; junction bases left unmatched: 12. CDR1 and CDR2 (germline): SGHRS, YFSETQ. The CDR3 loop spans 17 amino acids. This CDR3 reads CASSFQEAGGRFNEQFF. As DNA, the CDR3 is TGCGCCAGCAGCTTTCAGGAAGCGGGGGGACGTTTCAATGAGCAGTTCTTC. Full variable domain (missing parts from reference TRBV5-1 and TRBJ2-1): KAGVTQTPRYLIKTRGQQVTLSCSPISGHRSVSWYQQTPGQGLQFLFEYFSETQRNKGNFPGRFSGRQFSNSRSEMNVSTLELGDSALYLCASSFQEAGGRFNEQFFGPGTRLTVL.

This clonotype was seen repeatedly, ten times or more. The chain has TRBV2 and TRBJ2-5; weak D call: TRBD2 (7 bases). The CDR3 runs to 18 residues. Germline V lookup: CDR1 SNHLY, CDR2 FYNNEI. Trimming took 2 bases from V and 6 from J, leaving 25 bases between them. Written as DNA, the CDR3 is TGTGCCAGCAGTGAAAGGGCAGTAGGGGGGGCTCTGGGGAAGACCCAGTACTTC. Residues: CASSERAVGGALGKTQYF.

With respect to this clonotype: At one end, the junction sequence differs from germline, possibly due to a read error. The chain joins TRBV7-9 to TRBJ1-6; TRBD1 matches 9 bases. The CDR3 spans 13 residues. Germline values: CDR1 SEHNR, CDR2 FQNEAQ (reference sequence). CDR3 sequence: CVSRRGDRVHLHF. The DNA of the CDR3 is TGTGTCAGCAGACGGGGGGACAGGGTCCACCTCCACTTT.

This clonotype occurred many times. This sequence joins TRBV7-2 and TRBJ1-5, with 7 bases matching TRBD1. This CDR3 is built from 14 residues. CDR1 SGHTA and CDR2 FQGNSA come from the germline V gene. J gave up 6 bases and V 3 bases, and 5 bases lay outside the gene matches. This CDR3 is CASSFDTGVQPQHF. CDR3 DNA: TGTGCCAGCAGCTTTGATACAGGGGTTCAGCCCCAGCATTTT.

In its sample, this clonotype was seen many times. The CDR3: CAISVALTGAYGYTF. Here the CDR3 DNA reads TGTGCCATCAGTGTCGCGCTGACAGGCGCCTATGGCTACACCTTC. The rearrangement joins TRBV10-3 to TRBJ1-2; tentatively, D is TRBD1 (6 bases). Germline CDR1 reads ENHRY; CDR2 reads SYGVKD. V shed 4 bases and J shed 4 bases, with 16 bases lying between them. The CDR3 is 15 amino acids.